The rows below give T cell receptor beta chains drawn from one sample of a study of T-cell memory formation after mild COVID-19. TCRdb re-called the 5' RACE reads with MiXCR, one entry per CDR3 protein. The data hold fewer than 60,000 distinct CDR3 sequences, with 25% to 30% observed a single time. Sequencing was performed on PBMCs or a T cell subset sorted from them (not recorded which). Receptors originate from a man younger than 35 who had mild COVID-19 (a few samples of this study predate the infection). Cell type and time point are not known. The CDR3 runs from the conserved cysteine through the conserved F or W. The D gene is left open where the match is weak. The size of a clone is reported for some rows only, either as once, few or many, or as a class for expanded clones.

V	J	D	size	CDR3	DNA
TRBV2	TRBJ2-5	NA	NA	CACVEGWETQYF	TGTGCCTGCGTTGAGGGTTGGGAGACCCAGTACTTC
TRBV12-3/TRBV12-4	TRBJ2-3	NA	few	CASRLNPDTQYF	TGTGCCAGCAGACTAAACCCAGATACGCAGTATTTT
TRBV4-1	TRBJ1-2	TRBD1	few	CASSRAVTGEVYGYTF	TGCGCCAGCAGCCGCGCAGTCACAGGGGAAGTCTATGGCTACACCTTC
TRBV10-3	TRBJ2-3	NA	NA	CAISEANTDTQYF	TGTGCCATCAGTGAGGCAAACACAGATACGCAGTATTTT
TRBV18	TRBJ2-1	NA	NA	CASSLRGDDYNEQFF	TGTGCCAGCTCACTCAGGGGCGATGACTACAATGAGCAGTTCTTC
TRBV15	TRBJ2-5	TRBD1	NA	CATVQGARPETQYF	TGTGCCACCGTTCAGGGGGCCCGGCCAGAGACCCAGTACTTC
TRBV15	TRBJ1-1	NA	NA	CATSRSKRTDTEAFF	TGTGCCACCAGCAGATCAAAACGGACAGACACTGAAGCTTTCTTT
TRBV5-4	TRBJ2-3	NA	few	CASSGETYTFTDTQYF	TGTGCCAGCTCCGGGGAGACTTATACTTTCACAGATACGCAGTATTTT
TRBV28	TRBJ2-1	NA	NA	CASRNRGGDNEQFF	TGTGCCAGCAGAAACAGGGGGGGAGACAATGAGCAGTTCTTC
TRBV19	TRBJ2-2	TRBD1	few	CASSSPDRDWNTGELFF	TGTGCCAGTAGTTCCCCGGACAGGGATTGGAACACCGGGGAGCTGTTTTTT
TRBV7-2	TRBJ2-7	NA	many	CASSLSSYEQYF	TGTGCCAGCAGCCTAAGCTCCTACGAGCAGTACTTC
TRBV20-1	TRBJ2-1	TRBD1	NA	CSAGARTGGGEQFF	TGCAGTGCCGGGGCCCGGACAGGGGGCGGTGAGCAGTTCTTC
TRBV18	TRBJ2-5	NA	NA	CASAFLPQRETQYF	TGTGCCAGCGCATTCCTTCCGCAACGAGAGACCCAGTACTTC
TRBV4-3	TRBJ2-1	NA	NA	CASSQDWVLSNEQFF	TGCGCCAGCAGCCAAGATTGGGTTTTGAGCAATGAGCAGTTCTTC
TRBV4-3	TRBJ2-7	NA	NA	CASSQVLTYEQYF	TGCGCCAGCAGCCAAGTTCTGACCTACGAGCAGTACTTC
TRBV2	TRBJ2-1	TRBD2	NA	CASSVRLAGDNEQFF	TGTGCCAGCAGTGTCAGACTAGCGGGGGACAATGAGCAGTTCTTC
TRBV10-2	TRBJ2-1	TRBD2	NA	CASSGATSGGYNEQFF	TGCGCCAGCAGTGGGGCGACTAGCGGGGGGTACAATGAGCAGTTCTTC
TRBV6-2/TRBV6-3	TRBJ2-7	TRBD2	few	CASSVAGGSYEQYF	TGTGCCAGCAGTGTAGCGGGGGGGTCCTACGAGCAGTACTTC
TRBV5-5	TRBJ1-2	NA	few	CASTTSSGVRYGYTF	TGTGCCAGCACCACTTCCTCAGGGGTTCGCTATGGCTACACCTTC
TRBV7-9	TRBJ1-4	NA	NA	CASSPPHGGNEKLFF	TGTGCCAGCAGCCCTCCCCACGGGGGGAATGAAAAACTGTTTTTT
TRBV12-5	TRBJ1-2	NA	NA	CASGSFGGGYGYTF	TGTGCTAGTGGCAGCTTTGGGGGAGGCTATGGCTACACCTTC
TRBV4-3	TRBJ2-1	NA	NA	CASSQESSYNEQFF	TGCGCCAGCAGCCAAGAGTCGTCCTACAATGAGCAGTTCTTC
TRBV30	TRBJ2-1	NA	few	CAWLWGGAHNEQFF	TGTGCCTGGCTTTGGGGGGGGGCCCACAATGAGCAGTTCTTC
TRBV4-1	TRBJ2-5	TRBD2	NA	CASSLLAVLRETQYF	TGCGCCAGCAGCCTCCTAGCGGTGCTCCGGGAGACCCAGTACTTC
TRBV7-2	TRBJ2-3	TRBD2	NA	CASSWISGGATDTQYF	TGTGCCAGCAGCTGGATTAGCGGGGGGGCGACAGATACGCAGTATTTT
TRBV5-4	TRBJ2-2	TRBD2	NA	CASSFGGADTGELFF	TGTGCCAGCAGCTTCGGGGGGGCGGACACCGGGGAGCTGTTTTTT
TRBV27	TRBJ2-7	NA	NA	CASGRTSTYEQYF	TGTGCCAGTGGGCGGACAAGCACCTACGAGCAGTACTTC
TRBV18	TRBJ2-1	NA	NA	CASSPPIGNNEQFF	TGTGCCAGCTCACCACCAATCGGCAACAATGAGCAGTTCTTC
TRBV5-1	TRBJ2-7	TRBD1	many	CASSSRQGGYLYEQYF	TGCGCCAGCAGCTCTAGACAGGGGGGCTATCTTTACGAGCAGTACTTC
TRBV9	TRBJ2-3	NA	NA	CASSVVAGVGTDTQYF	TGTGCCAGCAGCGTAGTGGCCGGGGTGGGCACAGATACGCAGTATTTT
TRBV12-3/TRBV12-4	TRBJ1-1	NA	NA	CASSTSGNTEAFF	TGTGCCAGCAGTACGTCAGGGAACACTGAAGCTTTCTTT
TRBV3-1	TRBJ1-1	TRBD1	NA	CASSQKARDRNTEAFF	TGTGCCAGCAGCCAAAAAGCCCGGGACAGAAACACTGAAGCTTTCTTT
TRBV9	TRBJ1-1	NA	NA	CASSTSRRGPDTEAFF	TGTGCCAGCAGCACCAGCCGACGGGGGCCGGACACTGAAGCTTTCTTT
TRBV28	TRBJ2-3	NA	few	CASSYRFTDTQYF	TGTGCCAGCAGTTACAGATTCACAGATACGCAGTATTTT
TRBV7-9	TRBJ1-2	TRBD1	NA	CASSLTATGHYGYTF	TGTGCCAGCAGCCTCACCGCGACAGGGCATTACGGCTACACCTTC
TRBV7-9	TRBJ1-3	TRBD1	few	CASSSDRGIGNTIYF	TGTGCCAGCAGCTCCGACAGGGGTATAGGAAACACCATATATTTT
TRBV27	TRBJ2-3	TRBD2	NA	CASSRSSGGVSDTQYF	TGTGCCAGCAGCCGGAGTAGCGGGGGGGTTTCAGATACGCAGTATTTT
TRBV6-6	TRBJ2-1	TRBD2	NA	CASSLVLGGLNEQFF	TGTGCCAGCAGTTTGGTCCTGGGGGGGTTAAATGAGCAGTTCTTC
TRBV11-2	TRBJ1-2	NA	once	CASSLWRGVPGYTF	TGTGCCAGCAGCTTATGGCGGGGGGTACCTGGCTACACCTTC